The present T cell receptor (beta chain) was sequenced within a study of T cells after yellow fever vaccination. Study-level results: Peak timing came faster in the weaker secondary response, day 5 versus 15.

As concerns this clonotype: No antigen is known for it.

The CDR3 length is 17 residues. The V gene's germline CDR1 is LGHNT and CDR2 FRNRAP. The trim removed 0 bases at V and 4 bases at J, leaving 11 bases unmatched. TCRdb re-called the 5' RACE reads through MiXCR, storing one row per CDR3 protein. The sample holds a few hundred thousand distinct CDR3 sequences, around 4% seen once. The sample was PBMCs, taken on the day of the yellow fever booster vaccination. The receptor comes from a man aged 18 to 29 who received the YFV17D yellow fever vaccine. This chain connects TRBV12-5 to TRBJ2-7; 8 bases line up with TRBD1. The CDR3 DNA reads TGTGCTAGTGGTTTGGTACAATTCAGGGGGCGCAGATACGAGCAGTACGTC. It is translated as CASGLVQFRGRRYEQYV.